Listed here are 6 T cell receptor beta chains from one sample, sequenced in a study of beta chain features in type 1 diabetes. The study reverse transcribed the entire isolated RNA, so it sequenced expressed TCRB transcripts. TCRdb's copy holds only in-frame clones and misses some; the assay was immunoSEQ multiplex PCR. In the table there are roughly 400,000 clones, about 14% of which are singletons. Sequencing was carried out using naive CD4+ T cells from blood. These receptors were taken from a man aged 25-45 years in good health.

The V gene is TRBV29-1, the J gene TRBJ1-3, with D possibly being TRBD1 (5 bases). Germline V gene data show CDR1 as SQVTM and CDR2 as ANQGSEA. CDR3 length: 13 residues. Trimming took 7 bases from V and 4 from J, leaving 14 bases between them. CDR3 residues: CSGTLTQGNTIYF. DNA for the CDR3: TGCAGCGGGACACTTACCCAGGGAAACACCATATATTTT. Full variable domain (rest looked up from reference TRBV29-1 and TRBJ1-3): SAVISQKPSRDICQRGTSLTIQCQVDSQVTMMFWYRQQPGQSLTLIATANQGSEATYESGFVIDKFPISRPNLTFSTLTVSNMSPEDSSIYLCSGTLTQGNTIYFGEGSWLTVV.

The sample holds a few counts of this clone. Here the CDR3 DNA reads TGTGCCAGCAGCTTAGAGAGCATGGTTAGCAATCAGCCCCAGCATTTT. Amino acids: CASSLESMVSNQPQHF. The chain recombines TRBV7-2 with TRBJ1-5; D remains unclear. The ends were cut back, 1 base at V and 0 bases at J, with 10 bases in the middle. The germline gives CDR1 SGHTA, CDR2 FQGNSA. This CDR3 has 16 residues.

The sample holds a few counts of this clone. This rearrangement joins TRBV7-9 to TRBJ2-1; 12 bases agree with TRBD2. J gave up 4 bases and V 3 bases, and 7 bases lay outside the gene matches. CDR1 is SEHNR and CDR2 is FQNEAQ in the germline V gene (reference sequence). The CDR3 loop spans 17 amino acids. Here the CDR3 reads CASSFGGLAGRYNEQFF. In DNA, the CDR3 is TGTGCCAGCAGCTTTGGTGGACTAGCGGGGCGATACAATGAGCAGTTCTTC.

This sequence joins TRBV23-1 and TRBJ2-7; either TRBD1 or TRBD2 may supply D (5 bases each). TRBV23-1 has ORF status, its function being uncertain. The CDR3 contains 16 residues. The germline V and J ends were trimmed by 0 bases and 0 bases, with 12 bases remaining between them. The CDR3 loop is CASSQSRGECSYEQYV. The CDR3 DNA reads TGCGCCAGCAGTCAATCAAGAGGGGAGTGCTCCTACGAGCAGTACGTC.

This clone was seen a handful of times. The chain employs TRBV6-1 and TRBJ2-1; the D is unclear. CDR1 is MNHNS, CDR2 SASEGT, per germline. The CDR3 extends over 13 amino acids. The V gene lost 2 bases and the J gene lost 4 bases, with 6 bases spanning the gap. CDR3 nucleotide sequence: TGTGCCAGCAGTGAAAACAATTACAATGAGCAGTTCTTC. Translation: CASSENNYNEQFF.

In DNA, the CDR3 is TGTGCCTGGAACCTGGGGAGGGGAGGGACAGATACGCAGTATTTT. It yields the protein CAWNLGRGGTDTQYF. The V gene is TRBV30, the J gene TRBJ2-3; 7 bases line up with TRBD2. The CDR3 length is 15 residues. Germline V gene sequence: CDR1 GTSNPN, CDR2 SVGIG (reference sequence). V lost 4 bases to trimming and J lost 3 bases; unmatched junction nucleotides: 10.